This T cell receptor beta chain appears in the sequencing data of a study of blood T cell repertoires in COVID-19. The wider study: The United States, Italy and Spain provided the acute and convalescent COVID-19 samples. The cDNA or gDNA used as material had been derived from T cells, B-cell-depleted T cells, or PBMCs.

This clone was seen only a few times. Per the original methods: Reference gene primer amplification gave nucleated cell count estimates. Here immunoSEQ multiplex PCR was the method, and the copy in TCRdb shows in-frame clones only, minus some. That table is the source of V, J and clone size, and D and trimming were worked out from the DNA. The table lists under 60,000 clones, around nine tenths of them singletons. The V segment lost 0 bases and the J segment 4 bases; nucleotides outside the gene matches: 4. Germline V gives CDR1 SGDLS, CDR2 YYNGEE. CDR3 length equals 15 residues. This clonotype was sampled from a man between 50 and 59 years old with acute or convalescent COVID-19. The J gene is TRBJ1-3, the V gene TRBV9, with 7 bases fitting TRBD1. The specimen was peripheral blood. CDR3 protein: CASSVETGRGNTIYF. Written as DNA, the CDR3 is TGTGCCAGCAGCGTAGAGACAGGGCGAGGAAACACCATATATTTT.